This TCR beta chain was retrieved from a study of blood T cell repertoires in COVID-19. The wider study: The origin of the acute and convalescent COVID-19 samples was the United States, Italy and Spain. From T cells, B-cell-depleted T cells, or PBMCs came the material, which was cDNA or gDNA.

In the original processing: Reference gene primers were amplified, and this amplification served to estimate nucleated cell counts. The method was immunoSEQ multiplex PCR; TCRdb's version includes in-frame clones alone and lacks a portion of them. That table supplies the V and J calls and clone size; D and trimming were determined from the DNA. This sample has around 250,000 clones, with 82% found just once. This sequence originates from a woman aged 18-29 years with acute or convalescent COVID-19. Sequencing was done on a sample of peripheral blood.

CDR3 amino acids: CASSLGDSPYYEQYF. CDR3 bases: TGTGCCAGCAGCTTGGGGGACAGTCCCTACTACGAGCAGTACTTC. V usage is TRBV7-2 and J usage is TRBJ2-7; 7 bases are a match to TRBD1. The CDR3 consists of 15 residues. Germline V gene sequence: CDR1 SGHTA, CDR2 FQGNSA. J lost 3 bases, V lost 3 bases, and 8 bases had no gene match. Full variable domain (remainder filled in from reference TRBV7-2 and TRBJ2-7): GAGVSQSPSNKVTEKGKDVELRCDPISGHTALYWYRQSLGQGLEFLIYFQGNSAPDKSGLPSDRFSAERTGGSVSTLTIQRTQQEDSAVYLCASSLGDSPYYEQYFGPGTRLTVT.